This T cell receptor beta chain originates from a study of control samples from healthy donors and cancer patients (dated by TCRdb to about 2020). The method behind the library was the immunoSEQ multiplex PCR assay. TCRdb's version of the immuneACCESS table is confined to in-frame rearrangements and falls short of the full clone set. An unresolved V gene accounts for under half of the shortfall where checked; the remainder is of unknown origin. This sample has around 17,000 clones in its table, and roughly 91% of those were observed once. The biggest ten clones account for about 32% of the sample. In the case of this clone: There is no known antigen for this receptor. No qualities accompany the bases; no much larger clone lies one base away.

The CDR3 spans 16 residues, from the cysteine through the phenylalanine. The CDR3 DNA has 48 bases and is translated from base 1. Trimming removed 2 bases from V and 4 bases from J, leaving 15 bases between the germline ends. CDR1 is given as KGHSH and CDR2 as LQKENI, both from the germline V gene. The chain employs TRBV18 and TRBJ1-3; there is no confident call for the D gene. Source material: PBMCs. This receptor was obtained from a man in his sixties with head and neck cancer. CDR3 protein: CASSPRAERGGNTIYF. The nucleotides read TGTGCCAGCTCACCAAGGGCGGAGCGAGGGGGAAACACCATATATTTT.